The sequence of this T cell receptor beta chain was determined in a study of OX40 agonist ivuxolimab in advanced cancers. On the study more broadly: Ivuxolimab is a fully human IgG2 antibody that activates OX40 (CD134). Dosing consisted of intravenous ivuxolimab at 0.01 to 10 mg/kg every 2 weeks.

This clone was observed a single time. Antigen unknown. CDR1 and CDR2 (germline): SNHLY, FYNNEI. This CDR3 has 15 residues. The V segment lost 3 bases and the J segment 8 bases; nucleotides outside the gene matches: 6. Study-level findings and limits: Averaged across samples, CD8+ T cells carried more expanded clones than CD4+ did. Blood T cells, both CD4+ and CD8+, expanded clonally by week 6 at 0.1 to 3.0 mg/kg.

The assay was immunoSEQ multiplex PCR, and TCRdb's table has in-frame clones only and misses some. Among approximately 70,000 clones listed, roughly 80% were seen once. Material: CD4+ or CD8+ T cells sorted from blood, obtained in a trial of the OX40 agonist ivuxolimab. V is TRBV2 and J is TRBJ2-1, with TRBD2 identical over 11 bases. The TCR comes from an adult with an advanced solid tumor such as melanoma, head and neck, liver or kidney cancer. In nucleotides, the CDR3 is TGTGCCAGCAGTGATAGCGGGGGGGCCAAGGATGAGCAGTTCTTC. Translating gives CASSDSGGAKDEQFF.